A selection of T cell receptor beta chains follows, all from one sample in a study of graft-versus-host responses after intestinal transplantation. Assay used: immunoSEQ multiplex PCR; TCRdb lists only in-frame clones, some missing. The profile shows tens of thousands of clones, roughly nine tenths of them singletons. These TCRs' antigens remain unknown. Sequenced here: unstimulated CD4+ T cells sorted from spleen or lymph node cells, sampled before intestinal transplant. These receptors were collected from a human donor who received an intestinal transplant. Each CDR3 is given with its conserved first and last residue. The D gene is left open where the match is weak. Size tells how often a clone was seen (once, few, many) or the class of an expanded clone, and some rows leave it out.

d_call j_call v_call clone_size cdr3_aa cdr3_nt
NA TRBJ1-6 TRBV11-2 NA CASSSLGGALHF TGTGCCAGCAGCTCCCTAGGGGGGGCCCTCCACTTT
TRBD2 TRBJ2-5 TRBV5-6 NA CASSLELAGGPYGETQYF TGTGCCAGCAGCTTGGAGTTAGCGGGGGGGCCTTATGGGGAGACCCAGTACTTC
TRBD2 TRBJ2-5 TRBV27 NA CASSPLFRGVETQYF TGTGCCAGCAGTCCACTCTTCCGGGGGGTAGAGACCCAGTACTTC
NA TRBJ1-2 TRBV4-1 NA CASSQGLAEYYYGYTF TGCGCCAGCAGCCAAGGTCTAGCTGAATACTACTATGGCTACACCTTC
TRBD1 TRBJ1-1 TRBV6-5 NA CASKRKGAGNTEAFF TGTGCCAGCAAGAGGAAGGGGGCAGGGAACACTGAAGCTTTCTTT
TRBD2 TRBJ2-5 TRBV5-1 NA CASSSTSGGFQETQYF TGCGCCAGCAGCTCCACTAGCGGGGGGTTTCAGGAGACCCAGTACTTC
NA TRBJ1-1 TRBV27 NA CASRIEGVRTEAFF TGTGCCAGCAGGATCGAAGGGGTTCGGACTGAAGCTTTCTTT
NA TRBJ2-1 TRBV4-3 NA CASSQGGESYNEQFF TGCGCCAGCAGCCAAGGCGGGGAATCCTACAATGAGCAGTTCTTC
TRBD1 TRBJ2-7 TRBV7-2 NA CASSSLDRPINEQYF TGTGCCAGCAGCTCCTTGGACAGGCCAATCAACGAGCAGTACTTC
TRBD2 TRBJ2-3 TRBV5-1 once CASSFLAGRSTDTQYF TGCGCCAGCAGCTTCTTAGCGGGCAGAAGCACAGATACGCAGTATTTT
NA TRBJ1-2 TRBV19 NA CASGDSSISYGYTF TGTGCCAGTGGAGACAGTTCCATTTCCTATGGCTACACCTTC
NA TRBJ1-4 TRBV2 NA CASSAWSGFLTLTNEKLFF TGTGCCAGCAGTGCCTGGAGTGGGTTCCTAACCTTAACTAATGAAAAACTGTTTTTT
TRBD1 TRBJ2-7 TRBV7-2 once CASSFSRDRNYEQYF TGTGCCAGCAGCTTCTCCCGGGACAGAAACTACGAGCAGTACTTC
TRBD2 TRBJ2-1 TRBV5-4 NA CASSQGPSGGFNEQFF TGTGCCAGCAGCCAGGGCCCTAGCGGGGGGTTCAATGAGCAGTTCTTC
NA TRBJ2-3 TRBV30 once CAWSVRDAADTQYF TGTGCCTGGAGTGTACGGGATGCTGCAGATACGCAGTATTTT
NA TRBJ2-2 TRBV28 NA CASSSGTPNTGELFF TGTGCCAGCAGTTCCGGGACTCCGAACACCGGGGAGCTGTTTTTT
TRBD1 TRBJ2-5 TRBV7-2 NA CASSLSRGRGETQYF TGTGCCAGCAGCCTGTCAAGGGGGCGCGGAGAGACCCAGTACTTC
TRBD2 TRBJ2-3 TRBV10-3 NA CAISGIAGSTDTQYF TGTGCCATCAGTGGAATAGCGGGGAGCACAGATACGCAGTATTTT
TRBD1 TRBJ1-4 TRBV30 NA CAWPDRGANEKLFF TGTGCCTGGCCCGACAGGGGCGCTAATGAAAAACTGTTTTTT
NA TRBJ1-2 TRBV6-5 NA CASSYSRTGLYGYTF TGTGCCAGCAGTTACTCGAGAACAGGCCTCTATGGCTACACCTTC
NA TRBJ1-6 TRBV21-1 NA CASSKAGSYYNSPLHF TGTGCCAGCAGCAAAGCGGGCAGTTACTATAATTCACCCCTCCACTTT
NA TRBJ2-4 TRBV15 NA CATSPRRGQAKNIQYF TGTGCCACCAGCCCTAGAAGGGGTCAGGCCAAAAACATTCAGTACTTC
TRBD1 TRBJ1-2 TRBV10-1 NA CASSVRDRGSYGYTF TGCGCCAGCAGTGTCAGGGACAGGGGGAGCTATGGCTACACCTTC
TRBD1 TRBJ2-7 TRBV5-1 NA CASSLLTGSYEQYF TGCGCCAGCAGCTTGTTGACAGGGAGCTACGAGCAGTACTTC
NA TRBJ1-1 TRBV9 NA CASSPVRGRTEAFF TGTGCCAGCAGCCCCGTAAGGGGTCGCACTGAAGCTTTCTTT
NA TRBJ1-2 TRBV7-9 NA CASSLRDTDYGYTF TGTGCCAGCAGCTTAAGGGACACGGACTATGGCTACACCTTC
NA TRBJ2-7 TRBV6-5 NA CASSYRREGYEQYF TGTGCCAGCAGTTACCGCAGGGAAGGCTACGAGCAGTACTTC
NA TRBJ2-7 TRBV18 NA CASSPTNYEQYF TGTGCCAGCTCACCTACAAATTACGAGCAGTACTTC
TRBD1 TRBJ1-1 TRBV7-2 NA CASSLVWTGGTEAFF TGTGCCAGCAGCTTAGTTTGGACAGGGGGCACTGAAGCTTTCTTT
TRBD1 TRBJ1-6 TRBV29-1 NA CSVPVGDSLPRGPYNSPLHF TGCAGCGTGCCCGTGGGGGACAGCCTACCTCGGGGACCCTATAATTCACCCCTCCACTTT
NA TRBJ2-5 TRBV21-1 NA CAIFFLTGPGETQYF TGTGCCATCTTTTTCCTAACAGGGCCAGGGGAGACCCAGTACTTC